Below are 21 T cell receptor beta chains sequenced from a single sample in a study of tumor and adjacent non-tumor tissue in lung cancer. RNA was extracted from bulk tissue without any cell sorting. Distant lung tissue was collected more than 3 cm away from the tumor edge. A modified ARM-PCR protocol with three rounds of nested PCR amplified TCRbeta. MiXCR, run by TCRdb on the multiplex PCR reads, gives a single entry per CDR3 protein. The sample contains about 86,000 distinct CDR3 sequences, more than 75% of which appear only once. Sequencing input: distant non-tumor lung tissue. The receptors originated from a woman between 45 and 60 years old with non-small cell lung cancer.

On this clonotype: At one of its ends the junction is not consistent with the germline gene, which may arise from a read error. V and J are TRBV12-3 or TRBV12-4 and TRBJ2-7; possibly TRBD2 for D (6 bases). There are 12 residues in the CDR3. CDR3 bases: TGTGCCAGCAGCACACGGGAGAACGAGCACTACTTC. Its translation is CASSTRENEHYF.

There are many counts of this clonotype. The rearrangement links TRBV20-1 to TRBJ2-7, with D hard to call. The ends were cut back, 0 bases at V and 4 bases at J, with 16 bases in the middle. The CDR3 has 15 amino acids. Germline V lookup: CDR1 DFQATT, CDR2 SNEGSKA (reference sequence). The CDR3 spells CSARDSSSSVYEQYF. DNA for the CDR3: TGCAGTGCTAGAGATAGTTCCAGCTCTGTTTACGAGCAGTACTTC.

To note about this clonotype: An end of the junction does not agree with germline; a read error may underlie this. The chain recombines TRBV6-2 or TRBV6-3 with TRBJ2-1; 9 nucleotides agree with TRBD1. This CDR3 spans 16 amino acids. The germline V gene has CDR1 MNHEY and CDR2 SVGEGT. The CDR3, as DNA: TGTGCTAGCAGTTCCCTTACCGGGACAGGGTTCTTTGAGCACTTCTTC. Its protein product is CASSSLTGTGFFEHFF.

This clonotype is medium-sized (0.01 to 0.1%) by share. This rearrangement joins TRBV6-1 to TRBJ2-3, with TRBD2 matching over 7 bases. Trimming at V came to 6 bases and at J to 6 bases, leaving 0 bases not matched to a gene. The CDR3 runs to 11 residues. Per the germline V gene, CDR1 is MNHNS and CDR2 is SASEGT. CDR3 sequence reads: CASRREDTQYF. For the CDR3, the DNA is TGTGCCAGCAGGCGGGAGGATACGCAGTATTTT.

As to this clonotype: Compared with germline, one end of the junction differs, possibly owing to a read error. The gene calls are TRBV12-3 or TRBV12-4 and TRBJ2-3, with D perhaps TRBD2 (8 bases). The CDR3 is made up of 14 amino acids. CDR3 bases: TGTGCTAGCGGGAAGGACAGGAGCACAGATAGGCAGTATTTT. It codes for CASGKDRSTDRQYF.

To note about this clonotype: Sequence at one end of the junction differs from germline and may be a read error. The rearrangement uses TRBV5-5 and TRBJ2-7; 7 nucleotides agree with TRBD1. The CDR3 runs 15 residues. Germline CDR1 is SGHKS and CDR2 is YYEKEE (reference sequence). The CDR3 spells CAGSVNRGRADEQYF. The CDR3, as DNA: TGTGCCGGCAGCGTGAACAGGGGACGGGCGGACGAGCAGTACTTC.

As regards this clonotype: One base away lies a much larger clone, so this may be a sequencing read error. This chain connects TRBV21-1 to TRBJ1-1; the table's D call, TRBD1, has no DNA check behind it. TRBV21-1 is deemed a pseudogene. This CDR3 region has 15 residues. CDR3 coding DNA: TGTGCCAGCAGCAAACGGGACGGGGAGAACACTGAAACTTTCTTT. Residues: CASSKRDGENTETFF.

To note about this clonotype: Mismatch with germline at one junction end may stem from a read error. V gene TRBV5-4 combines with J gene TRBJ1-6; D not resolved. This CDR3 is 16 amino acids long. The germline gives CDR1 SGHNT, CDR2 YYREEE (reference sequence). The DNA of the CDR3 is TGTGCCAGCAGCTTGTTAGGACCTCGAAAGAATTCACTCCTCCACTTT. It translates to CASSLLGPRKNSLLHF.

Turning to this clonotype: The CDR3 ends on some other residue instead of the conserved phenylalanine or tryptophan, so this is likely a read error. This rearrangement joins TRBV4-2 to TRBJ1-4, with 7 nucleotides matching TRBD1. Germline values: CDR1 LGHNA, CDR2 YNFKEQ. CDR3 size: 16 residues. This chain's CDR3 is CANSPTPGQPNEKLFS. For the CDR3, the DNA is TGTGCCAACAGCCCAACGCCGGGACAGCCTAATGAAAAACTGTTTTCT.

The chain uses TRBV6-2 or TRBV6-3 and TRBJ2-2; D might be TRBD2 (6 bases). The CDR3 has 14 amino acids. The ends were cut back, 2 bases at V and 7 bases at J, with 11 bases in the middle. Germline V CDR1 and CDR2: MNHEY, SVGEGT. CDR3 amino acids: CASSYGGECGELFF. In DNA form, the CDR3 reads TGTGCCAGCAGTTACGGCGGGGAATGCGGGGAGCTGTTTTTT.

A word on this clonotype: Its ends do not fully match the called genes, so a read error is possible. The rearrangement joins TRBV10-2 to TRBJ2-2; possibly TRBD2 for D (6 bases). This CDR3 contains 15 residues. Germline V CDR1 and CDR2: WSHSY, SAAADI. The CDR3 loop reads CASRGVAADTRELFF. As DNA, the CDR3 is TGCGCCAGCAGAGGAGTAGCGGCGGACACCAGGGAGCTGTTTTTT.

Of note for this clonotype: At one of its ends the junction is not consistent with the germline gene, which may arise from a read error. In nucleotides, the CDR3 is TGTGGCAGCAGCGCAGGCATGAACTCTGGGAACACCATATATTTC. As protein: CGSSAGMNSGNTIYF. The gene calls are TRBV11-2 and TRBJ1-3; D is ambiguous. Germline V gives CDR1 SGHAT, CDR2 FQNNGV. The CDR3 spans 15 residues. The full variable domain, rest sourced from reference TRBV11-2 and TRBJ1-3, is EAGVAQSPRYKIIEKRQSVAFWCNPISGHATLYWYQQILGQGPKLLIQFQNNGVVDDSQLPKDRFSAERLKGVDSTLKIQPAKLEDSAVYLCGSSAGMNSGNTIYFGEGSWLTVV.

Written as DNA, the CDR3 is TGTGCCAGCGAACAGGGGGCCAAGTACTTC. The encoded protein is CASEQGAKYF. The gene calls are TRBV2 and TRBJ2-5, with 9 bases fitting TRBD1. Trimming took 8 bases from V and 12 from J; bases not matched to a gene: 4. This CDR3 has 10 residues. Germline CDR1 is SNHLY and CDR2 is FYNNEI.

The chain combines TRBV12-5 with TRBJ2-1; D tentatively reads TRBD1 or TRBD2 (5 bases each). The germline V gene encodes CDR1 LGHNT and CDR2 FRNRAP. The CDR3 length is 16 residues. This CDR3 is CISGLLWAGRGREQFF. CDR3 in DNA: TGTATTAGTGGTTTGTTATGGGCAGGGCGCGGGCGTGAGCAGTTCTTC.

This clonotype occurred a few times. A clone one base away is much larger, so this may be a read error. The rearrangement uses TRBV28 and TRBJ2-2, with D perhaps TRBD2 (6 bases). This CDR3 region has 14 residues. Germline loops: CDR1 MDHEN, CDR2 SYDVKM. This CDR3 reads CASKTGVVTGELLF. CDR3 DNA: TGTGCCAGCAAGACGGGAGTGGTCACCGGGGAGCTGCTTTTT.

In its sample, this clonotype was seen once. The junction does not match germline at one end; this may be a read error. J is TRBJ2-1 and V is TRBV4-1, with no clear D. This CDR3 has 12 residues. From germline, CDR1 is MGHRA and CDR2 YSYEKL. The CDR3 spells CASSSPRVERFF. For the CDR3, the DNA is TGCGCCAGCAGCTCCCCTAGGGTTGAGCGGTTCTTC.

On this clonotype itself: The junction does not match germline at one end; this may be a read error. V and J are TRBV11-2 and TRBJ2-7; no firm D call. The CDR3 loop spans 13 amino acids. Germline lookup yields CDR1 SGHAT and CDR2 FQNNGV. CDR3 in DNA: TGTGCCACCAGCCGTGAATTGGGCGCCGAGCAGTGCTTT. Amino acids: CATSRELGAEQCF.

The chain combines TRBV10-3 with TRBJ2-3, with a tentative D call TRBD1 (5 bases). With the DNA end fitting TRBJ1-5 better, the J assignment may be wrong. Germline-derived CDR1 and CDR2 are ENHRY and SYGVKD. CDR3 length equals 16 residues. The CDR3 DNA reads as TGTGCCATCAGTGAGTCGCTATCGGGAGTCACGGGGACGCAGCATTTT. Translation: CAISESLSGVTGTQHF.

Concerning this clonotype itself: A much larger clone differs from this one at a single base, so this may be a read error. The chain employs TRBV20-1 and TRBJ2-2; D ambiguous. Germline V gene lookup returns CDR1 DFQATT and CDR2 SNEGSKA (reference sequence). CDR3 length equals 15 residues. The CDR3 here is CCARVLFANTGELFF. The CDR3 DNA follows: TGCTGTGCTAGAGTCCTGTTCGCGAACACCGGGGAGCTGTTTTTT.

About this clonotype itself: Germline is not matched at one junction end, which may reflect a read error. The V call is TRBV6-1, the J call TRBJ2-3, with a possible D match to TRBD2 (6 bases). CDR3 length: 14 amino acids. Germline V CDR1 and CDR2: MNHNS, SASEGT. DNA of the CDR3: TGTGTCAGCATTGAACTAACGGGAGCAGATAGGCAGTATTTT. Amino acids: CVSIELTGADRQYF.

About this clonotype: A read error may produce the germline difference seen at one junction end. The gene calls are TRBV2 and TRBJ2-1; D unclear. The CDR3 length is 13 residues. The germline V gene has CDR1 SNHLY and CDR2 FYNNEI. CDR3 DNA sequence: TGTGCCAGCAGTGTAGGCCTATACAATGAGCAGTTTTTC. It specifies CASSVGLYNEQFF.